This is a list of T cell receptor beta chains from one sample in a study of cytomegalovirus exposure and HLA in healthy donors. Method: immunoSEQ multiplex PCR; TCRdb's copy keeps in-frame clones and lacks some. Here the sample spans about 73,000 clones, 70% to 90% being singletons. The material sequenced was PBMCs. The receptor source for this set is a woman aged 18-29 years in good health and CMV-seropositive. Each CDR3 is given with its conserved first and last residue. Fields, in order: clone size, J gene, V gene, D gene, CDR3 DNA, CDR3 protein. The D gene is left open where the match is weak. Some rows have no size entry. The others give once, few or many, or a class for an expanded clone.

NA TRBJ2-1 TRBV5-8 NA TGTGCCAGCAGCTTGATACAAAGTACCTACAATGAGCAGTTCTTC CASSLIQSTYNEQFF
NA TRBJ2-5 TRBV28 TRBD2 TGTGCCAGCGTTAACCCCGGGGGAGGGTACCAAGAGACCCAGTACTTC CASVNPGGGYQETQYF
once TRBJ1-5 TRBV6-1 TRBD1 TGTGCCAGCAGTGAATCGACAGGGGGCAATCAGCCCCAGCATTTT CASSESTGGNQPQHF
NA TRBJ1-1 TRBV29-1 TRBD1 TGCAGCGTTCAGGGGGCTTTGGGGAACACTGAAGCTTTCTTT CSVQGALGNTEAFF
NA TRBJ1-1 TRBV30 NA TGTGCCTGGAGTCCCCGACAGATGAACACTGAAGCTTTCTTT CAWSPRQMNTEAFF
NA TRBJ1-1 TRBV4-3 TRBD1 TGCGCCAGCAGCCAAGTTTTGGGATCGGGACAGCTAAACACTGAAGCTTTCTTT CASSQVLGSGQLNTEAFF
NA TRBJ2-7 TRBV7-9 NA TGTGCCACCGGAACCCGGGACAAACCCCACGAGCAGTACTTC CATGTRDKPHEQYF
NA TRBJ2-7 TRBV6-5 NA TGTGCCAGCAGTGCGACGGGGGAGAACCACGAGCAGTACTTC CASSATGENHEQYF
few TRBJ1-5 TRBV10-3 NA TGTGCCATCAGTGAGTCGACTCTGACAGCGGGTCAGCCCCAGCATTTT CAISESTLTAGQPQHF
NA TRBJ2-2 TRBV7-2 NA TGTGCCAGCAGCTCCGACCTAGCCTACACCGGGGAGCTGTTTTTT CASSSDLAYTGELFF
NA TRBJ2-7 TRBV11-2 TRBD1 TGTGCCAGCAGCCCCGAGACAGGGGATAACTACGAGCAGTACTTC CASSPETGDNYEQYF
NA TRBJ2-7 TRBV19 TRBD1 TGTGCCAGTAGTCCTGGGGGGACAGGGGTCTACGAGCAGTACTTC CASSPGGTGVYEQYF
NA TRBJ2-1 TRBV27 TRBD2 TGTGCCAGCAGTATCGGGACTAGCGGTGATAATGAGCAGTTCTTC CASSIGTSGDNEQFF
NA TRBJ2-2 TRBV9 NA TGTGCCAGCAGCGTTTCTGGGGGGACTACCGGGGAGCTGTTTTTT CASSVSGGTTGELFF
NA TRBJ2-3 TRBV11-2 TRBD1 TGTGCCAGCAGCTTAGGTTGGACAGGGGGCGGATTTAGCACAGATACGCAGTATTTT CASSLGWTGGGFSTDTQYF
NA TRBJ2-2 TRBV29-1 NA TGCAGCGTTGCCGGGGCGAACACCGGGGAGCTGTTTTTT CSVAGANTGELFF
NA TRBJ2-2 TRBV5-4 NA TGTGCCAGCAGTAAGAAAGACAACGGGGAGCTGTTTTTT CASSKKDNGELFF
NA TRBJ1-2 TRBV4-1 NA TGCGCCAGCAGCCCAAAGACAGGTGAGAACTATGGCTACACCTTC CASSPKTGENYGYTF
NA TRBJ2-1 TRBV7-2 TRBD2 TGTGCCAGCAGGAAACCAGGGACTAGTTGGAACAATGAGCAGTTCTTC CASRKPGTSWNNEQFF
few TRBJ1-6 TRBV18 NA TGTGCCAGCTCACCGCGGGTAGACTCCTATAATTCACCCCTCCACTTT CASSPRVDSYNSPLHF
NA TRBJ2-5 TRBV27 NA TGTGCCAGCAGGGAGGGAGTTCAAGAGACCCAGTACTTC CASREGVQETQYF
NA TRBJ2-1 TRBV7-2 TRBD1 TGTGCCAGCAGCCTACAGGGGGCGGTCAACTACAATGAGCAGTTCTTC CASSLQGAVNYNEQFF
once TRBJ2-1 TRBV13 TRBD2 TGTGCCAGCAGTTGGGACTATGACTCCTACAATGAGCAGTTCTTC CASSWDYDSYNEQFF
NA TRBJ2-1 TRBV27 TRBD2 TGTGCCAGCAGATCCGGGACTAGCGGGAATCTCTACAATGAGCAGTTCTTC CASRSGTSGNLYNEQFF
NA TRBJ2-4 TRBV6-6 NA TGTGCCAGCAGGGGGCTGATTTCCAAAAACATTCAGTACTTC CASRGLISKNIQYF
NA TRBJ2-2 TRBV30 NA TGTGCCTGGGTCCCCAGGGGATCGAACACCGGGGAGCTGTTTTTT CAWVPRGSNTGELFF
NA TRBJ2-5 TRBV5-6 TRBD2 TGTGCCAGCAGTTCCATAGCGGGGGGCCGTTTATTAGGGGAGACCCAGTACTTC CASSSIAGGRLLGETQYF
NA TRBJ2-7 TRBV19 NA TGTGCCAGTACCTCGACAGGTCTCCCCTACGAGCAGTACTTC CASTSTGLPYEQYF
once TRBJ1-2 TRBV6-5 NA TGTGCCAGCAGTCCCCTGGGGGACACCTATGGCTACACCTTC CASSPLGDTYGYTF